A single sample is the source of the 11 T cell receptor beta chains below, sequenced in a study of blood T cell repertoires in COVID-19. Profiled with immunoSEQ multiplex PCR; TCRdb holds only in-frame clones, not every one. The table records 400,000 to 450,000 clones, roughly 88% of them present only once. The specimen sequenced was PBMCs or T cells enriched from blood (not recorded which). The receptor source for this set is a man aged 18 to 35 who had recovered from COVID-19.

The CDR3 sequence is CASSQGFGTSGGPGELFF. CDR3 DNA: TGTGCCAGCAGCCAAGGGTTTGGAACTAGCGGGGGACCCGGGGAGCTGTTTTTT. The chain carries TRBV14 and TRBJ2-2, with 11 bases matching TRBD2. Per germline, CDR1 SGHDN and CDR2 FVKESK. The CDR3 covers 18 residues. With V trimmed by 1 base and J by 6 bases, 10 bases remained unmatched.

The sample holds one count of this clone. This sequence joins TRBV5-1 and TRBJ1-2, with a tentative D call TRBD1 (5 bases). Germline loops: CDR1 SGHRS, CDR2 YFSETQ. Trimming shortened V by 3 bases and J by 6 bases, and 15 bases separated the two germline ends. This CDR3 is 14 amino acids long. The CDR3 sequence: CASSYIPQGDGYTF. DNA of the CDR3: TGCGCCAGCAGCTACATCCCTCAGGGTGATGGCTACACCTTC.

In its sample, this clone was seen once. The V call is TRBV3-1 (or the pseudogene TRBV3-2), the J call TRBJ2-1; 8 bases line up with TRBD2. The J segment lost 4 bases and the V segment lost 1 base, leaving 6 bases of the junction unmatched. In germline, CDR1 is LGHDT, CDR2 YNNKEL (reference sequence). This CDR3 has 16 residues. This CDR3 reads CASSQARLALYNEQFF. CDR3 DNA: TGTGCCAGCAGCCAAGCACGACTAGCGCTTTACAATGAGCAGTTCTTC.

The rearrangement links TRBV5-1 to TRBJ1-4; D unclear. The V gene lost 0 bases and the J gene lost 6 bases, with 12 bases spanning the gap. The germline CDR1 and CDR2 sequences are SGHRS and YFSETQ. This CDR3 is built from 15 residues. CDR3 loop: CASSLVGSRDEKLFF. The CDR3 bases are TGCGCCAGCAGCTTGGTTGGGAGTAGGGATGAAAAACTGTTTTTT.

The rearrangement joins TRBV15 to TRBJ1-1; D call uncertain. Deletions cut 0 bases from V and 1 base from J, with 9 bases between. The V gene's germline CDR1 is LNHNV and CDR2 YYDKDF (reference sequence). This CDR3 region has 15 residues. The CDR3 nucleotides read TGTGCCACCAGCAGAGATGGAGCCCCGAACACTGAAGCTTTCTTT. Translation gives CATSRDGAPNTEAFF.

The gene calls are TRBV4-1 and TRBJ1-3; a weak D match, TRBD1 (5 bases). Germline CDR1 reads MGHRA; CDR2 reads YSYEKL. V lost 2 bases and J lost 16, with 21 bases in between. This CDR3 is 14 amino acids long. CDR3 residues: CASSQLDTPTLPYF. CDR3 bases: TGCGCCAGCAGCCAATTGGACACCCCAACACTACCGTATTTT.

This chain connects TRBV3-1 (or the pseudogene TRBV3-2) to TRBJ2-1; 9 nucleotides align to TRBD2. The CDR3 has 16 amino acids. V was pared by 4 bases and J by 5 bases, with 9 bases of the junction left unmatched. CDR1 LGHDT and CDR2 YNNKEL come from the germline V gene (reference sequence). This CDR3 reads CASSRAPGTSHNEQFF. CDR3 DNA: TGTGCCAGCAGCCGAGCTCCCGGGACTAGCCACAATGAGCAGTTCTTC.

In the case of this clone: The same CDR3 also results from other DNA sequences found in this sample. The chain has TRBV28 and TRBJ1-1; D call uncertain. The germline gives CDR1 MDHEN, CDR2 SYDVKM. Trimming took off 6 bases at V and 1 base at J, with 6 bases between the two ends. The CDR3 runs to 12 residues. CDR3 bases: TGTGCCAGCAGCCCCCGGAACACTGAAGCTTTCTTT. Protein: CASSPRNTEAFF.

The chain is built from TRBV19 and TRBJ1-4, with D possibly TRBD1 on 6 matching bases. The CDR3 length is 14 residues. Germline CDR1 reads LNHDA; CDR2 reads SQIVND (reference sequence). Trimming took off 5 bases at V and 8 bases at J, with 15 bases between the two ends. The CDR3 region is CASSLDRRTEKLFF. The CDR3 DNA follows: TGTGCCAGTAGTCTTGACAGGCGGACGGAAAAACTGTTTTTT.

The V and J genes are TRBV20-1 and TRBJ1-2; unclear D gene. CDR1 DFQATT and CDR2 SNEGSKA come from the germline V gene (reference sequence). The CDR3 runs 10 residues. Trimming took off 3 bases at V and 8 bases at J, with 7 bases between the two ends. The DNA of the CDR3 is TGCAGTGCTAGGTTCGGGGGCTACACCTTC. This gives the protein CSARFGGYTF.

This rearrangement joins TRBV15 to TRBJ1-1, with unresolved D. V lost 1 base to trimming and J lost 2 bases, with 8 bases between them. Germline V gene data show CDR1 as LNHNV and CDR2 as YYDKDF (reference sequence). The CDR3 has 14 amino acids. The CDR3 spells CATSRGLLNTEAFF. CDR3 bases: TGTGCCACCAGCAGAGGGCTCTTAAACACTGAAGCTTTCTTT.